Listed below are T cell receptor beta chains from one sample, sequenced in a study of identical twins. From the 5' RACE reads, TCRdb called clonotypes with MiXCR, one entry per CDR3 protein. The sample contains 1.5 million to 2 million distinct CDR3 sequences, around 29% of which appear only once. The source material was cord blood. These receptors were obtained from a newborn girl in good health. CDR3s include the opening cysteine and the closing phenylalanine or tryptophan. The D gene is left open where the match is weak. Size tells how often a clone was seen (once, few, many) or the class of an expanded clone, and some rows leave it out.

D,size,V,J,CDR3,DNA
NA,few,TRBV7-2,TRBJ1-3,CASSSSRVNSGNTIYF,TGTGCCAGCAGCTCGTCCCGCGTCAACTCTGGAAACACCATATATTTT
NA,NA,TRBV18,TRBJ1-4,CASSPGGRLNEKLFF,TGTGCCAGCTCACCAGGGGGACGGCTTAATGAAAAACTGTTTTTT
TRBD2,NA,TRBV27,TRBJ2-5,CTSSRMTSGREQYF,TGCACCAGCAGTCGGATGACTAGCGGGAGAGAGCAGTACTTC
NA,NA,TRBV7-9,TRBJ2-3,CASSKTGVDTQYF,TGTGCCAGCAGCAAAACCGGGGTAGATACGCAGTATTTT
NA,NA,TRBV7-9,TRBJ1-1,CASSLEGGSNTEAFF,TGTGCCAGCAGCTTAGAAGGCGGGAGTAACACTGAAGCTTTCTTT
NA,NA,TRBV12-3/TRBV12-4,TRBJ1-3,CASSWGGNTIYF,TGTGCCAGCAGTTGGGGTGGAAACACCATATATTTT
NA,NA,TRBV10-3,TRBJ2-7,CAISVPDSYEQYF,TGTGCCATCAGTGTACCGGACAGCTACGAGCAGTACTTC
TRBD2,NA,TRBV7-2,TRBJ2-3,CASSLAPSGGFGTDTQYF,TGTGCCAGCAGCTTAGCGCCTAGCGGGGGGTTTGGCACAGATACGCAGTATTTT
NA,once,TRBV9,TRBJ1-1,CASSVEIGMGGTEAFF,TGTGCCAGCAGCGTAGAAATTGGTATGGGGGGCACTGAAGCTTTCTTT
NA,NA,TRBV24-1,TRBJ2-2,CATRSSNTGELFF,TGTGCCACTAGGTCCTCTAACACCGGGGAGCTGTTTTTT
NA,NA,TRBV4-2,TRBJ1-5,CASSPGLEGNQPQHF,TGTGCCAGCAGTCCGGGGTTGGAGGGCAATCAGCCCCAGCATTTT
NA,NA,TRBV7-9,TRBJ2-3,CASSVPQLDTQYF,TGTGCCAGCAGCGTGCCACAGCTAGATACGCAGTATTTT
TRBD1,many,TRBV4-2,TRBJ1-4,CASSQETGGEKLFF,TGTGCCAGCAGCCAAGAGACAGGGGGTGAAAAACTGTTTTTT
TRBD2,NA,TRBV24-1,TRBJ2-7,CATSDRLAGTNEQYF,TGTGCCACCAGTGATCGACTAGCCGGAACCAATGAGCAGTACTTC
NA,NA,TRBV5-6,TRBJ2-7,CASSFHPSDYEQYF,TGTGCCAGCAGCTTTCATCCTAGCGATTACGAGCAGTACTTC
NA,few,TRBV28,TRBJ1-2,CASSPSMGYGYTF,TGTGCCAGCAGTCCCTCTATGGGCTATGGCTACACCTTC
NA,many,TRBV10-3,TRBJ2-1,CAISAGDHEQFF,TGTGCCATCAGTGCCGGGGATCATGAGCAGTTCTTC
NA,NA,TRBV12-3/TRBV12-4,TRBJ2-7,CASSYSHRASYEQYF,TGTGCCAGCAGTTATTCCCACAGGGCCTCCTACGAGCAGTACTTC
TRBD1,NA,TRBV6-5,TRBJ2-6,CASSYGQGNVLTF,TGTGCCAGCAGTTACGGACAGGGGAACGTCCTGACTTTC
TRBD1,once,TRBV5-1,TRBJ1-4,CASSSTRQGANGKLFF,TGCGCCAGCAGCTCCACCCGGCAGGGGGCTAATGGAAAACTGTTTTTT
TRBD1,NA,TRBV24-1,TRBJ2-3,CATSDTILAPGQGTDTQYF,TGTGCCACCAGTGATACCATTTTGGCGCCGGGACAGGGAACAGATACGCAGTATTTT
TRBD1,few,TRBV29-1,TRBJ2-7,CSAGTGIDEQYF,TGCAGCGCAGGGACAGGGATAGACGAGCAGTACTTC
TRBD2,NA,TRBV27,TRBJ2-3,CASSLFLAGGTSTDTQYF,TGTGCCAGCAGTTTATTCTTAGCGGGAGGCACCAGCACAGATACGCAGTATTTT
NA,many,TRBV7-2,TRBJ2-7,CASSLAQQGLSYEQYF,TGTGCCAGCAGCTTAGCGCAGCAGGGCCTCTCCTACGAGCAGTACTTC
TRBD1,NA,TRBV28,TRBJ1-1,CASIPTGATEAFF,TGTGCCAGCATTCCGACAGGGGCCACTGAAGCTTTCTTT
NA,many,TRBV18,TRBJ2-1,CASSPSQSSYNEQFF,TGTGCCAGCTCACCTTCCCAGAGCTCCTACAATGAGCAGTTCTTC
NA,few,TRBV30,TRBJ2-4,CAWSPTRDPQYF,TGTGCCTGGAGTCCAACCCGGGACCCTCAGTACTTC
NA,NA,TRBV20-1,TRBJ1-6,CSASYDSLNSPLHF,TGCAGTGCTAGCTACGACAGCCTGAATTCACCCCTCCACTTT
TRBD1,few,TRBV5-1,TRBJ2-1,CASSRTGEPYNEQFF,TGCGCCAGCAGCCGGACAGGGGAGCCCTACAATGAGCAGTTCTTC
NA,few,TRBV20-1,TRBJ2-1,CSARRDSIYNEQFF,TGCAGTGCTAGACGGGACTCGATTTACAATGAGCAGTTCTTC
TRBD1,few,TRBV12-3/TRBV12-4,TRBJ1-4,CASTPSDRGREKLFF,TGTGCCAGCACCCCTTCGGACAGGGGTAGGGAAAAACTGTTTTTT
TRBD2,NA,TRBV5-1,TRBJ2-1,CASSIRTSGDPYSYNEQFF,TGCGCCAGCAGCATACGGACTAGCGGGGACCCCTACTCCTACAATGAGCAGTTCTTC
TRBD2,many,TRBV29-1,TRBJ2-3,CSVAGRGISTDTQYF,TGCAGCGTGGCGGGGCGGGGGATTAGCACAGATACGCAGTATTTT
NA,many,TRBV7-2,TRBJ1-2,CASSLGGADGYTF,TGTGCCAGCAGCTTAGGTGGGGCGGACGGCTACACCTTC
TRBD2,NA,TRBV12-3/TRBV12-4,TRBJ2-3,CASMRASGGVLADTQYF,TGTGCCAGCATGAGGGCTAGCGGAGGTGTACTGGCAGATACGCAGTATTTT
NA,few,TRBV9,TRBJ2-1,CASSVGGNYNEQFF,TGTGCCAGCAGCGTAGGGGGGAACTACAATGAGCAGTTCTTC
NA,NA,TRBV3-1,TRBJ1-6,CASKGGYNSPLHF,TGTGCCAGCAAAGGGGGGTATAATTCACCCCTCCACTTT
NA,few,TRBV6-5,TRBJ1-4,CASSYTATNEKLFF,TGTGCCAGCAGTTACACAGCAACTAATGAAAAACTGTTTTTT
TRBD2,NA,TRBV12-3/TRBV12-4,TRBJ2-5,CASSQTSGWETQYF,TGTGCCAGCAGCCAGACTAGCGGGTGGGAGACCCAGTACTTC
TRBD2,NA,TRBV4-2,TRBJ2-4,CASSQGGASGGPRAKNIQYF,TGTGCCAGCAGCCAAGGTGGAGCTAGCGGGGGGCCCAGGGCCAAAAACATTCAGTACTTC
NA,NA,TRBV6-5,TRBJ2-7,CASSFSYPYEQYF,TGTGCCAGCAGTTTTAGTTACCCCTACGAGCAGTACTTC
NA,NA,TRBV12-3/TRBV12-4,TRBJ1-4,CASSFRGVGEKLFF,TGTGCCAGCAGTTTCAGAGGGGTGGGAGAAAAACTGTTTTTT
NA,NA,TRBV4-2,TRBJ1-2,CASSQEGTGYGYGYTF,TGTGCCAGCAGCCAAGAGGGTACAGGGTATGGCTATGGCTACACCTTC
NA,NA,TRBV15,TRBJ2-3,CATSRDPLTVGGLTDTQYF,TGTGCCACCAGCAGAGACCCCTTGACAGTTGGGGGGCTAACAGATACGCAGTATTTT
NA,NA,TRBV20-1,TRBJ1-1,CSATQGYTEAFF,TGCAGTGCTACACAGGGTTACACTGAAGCTTTCTTT
TRBD2,few,TRBV5-1,TRBJ2-5,CASSSPSGETQYF,TGCGCCAGCAGCTCCCCTAGCGGGGAGACCCAGTACTTC
TRBD1,NA,TRBV6-1,TRBJ2-7,CASSSPGQSPYEQYF,TGTGCCAGCAGTTCTCCGGGACAGTCTCCCTACGAGCAGTACTTC
TRBD1,NA,TRBV4-1,TRBJ1-1,CASSRTPGTGNTEASF,TGCGCCAGCAGCCGCACCCCCGGGACAGGGAACACTGAAGCTTCCTTT